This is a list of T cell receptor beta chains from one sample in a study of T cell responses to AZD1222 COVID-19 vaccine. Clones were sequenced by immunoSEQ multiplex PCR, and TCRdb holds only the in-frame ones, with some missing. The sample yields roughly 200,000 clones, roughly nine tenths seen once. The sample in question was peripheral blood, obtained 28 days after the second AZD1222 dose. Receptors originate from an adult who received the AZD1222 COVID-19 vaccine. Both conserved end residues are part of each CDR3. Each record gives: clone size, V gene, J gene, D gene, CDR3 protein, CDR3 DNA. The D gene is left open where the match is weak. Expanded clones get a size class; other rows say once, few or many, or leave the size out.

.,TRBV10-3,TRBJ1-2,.,CAISEPEKGNYGYTF,TGTGCCATCAGTGAGCCAGAAAAAGGGAACTATGGCTACACCTTC
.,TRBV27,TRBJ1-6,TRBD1,CASSEGAASPLHF,TGTGCCAGCTCTGAGGGGGCAGCATCACCCCTCCACTTT
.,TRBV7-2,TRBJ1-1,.,CASSFDGSSGEAFF,TGTGCCAGCAGCTTTGACGGATCATCGGGTGAAGCTTTCTTT
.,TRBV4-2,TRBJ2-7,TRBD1,CASSQLPGTGPYEQYF,TGTGCCAGCAGCCAACTCCCCGGGACAGGGCCCTACGAGCAGTACTTC
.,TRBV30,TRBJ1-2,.,CAWSVNSWGYTF,TGTGCCTGGAGTGTTAACAGCTGGGGCTACACCTTC
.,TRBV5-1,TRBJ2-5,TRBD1,CASSPGTGQETQYF,TGCGCCAGCAGCCCGGGGACAGGGCAAGAGACCCAGTACTTC
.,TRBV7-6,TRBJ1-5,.,CASSLRGDSNQPQHF,TGTGCCAGCAGCCTTAGGGGAGATAGCAATCAGCCCCAGCATTTT
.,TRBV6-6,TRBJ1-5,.,CASTVIQGGGNQPQHF,TGTGCCAGCACCGTAATTCAGGGCGGGGGCAATCAGCCCCAGCATTTT
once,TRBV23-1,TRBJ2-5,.,CASSQGHPQETQYF,TGCGCCAGCAGTCAAGGACATCCTCAAGAGACCCAGTACTTC
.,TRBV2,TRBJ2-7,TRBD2,CASSWDYRSSYEQYF,TGTGCCAGCAGTTGGGACTACCGGAGCTCCTACGAGCAGTACTTC
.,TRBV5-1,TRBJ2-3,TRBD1,CASSYGQVADTQYF,TGCGCCAGCAGCTATGGACAGGTCGCAGATACGCAGTATTTT
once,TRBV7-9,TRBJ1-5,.,CASSFGGNQPQHF,TGTGCCAGCAGCTTCGGCGGCAATCAGCCCCAGCATTTT
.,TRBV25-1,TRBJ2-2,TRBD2,CASTTSGRSGELFF,TGTGCCAGCACGACTAGCGGGAGATCCGGGGAGCTGTTTTTT
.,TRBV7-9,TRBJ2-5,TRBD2,CASSSTRGLAVETQYF,TGTGCCAGCAGCTCCACCAGGGGACTAGCTGTGGAGACCCAGTACTTC
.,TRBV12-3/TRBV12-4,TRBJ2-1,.,CASSEYNEQFF,TGTGCCAGCAGTGAATACAATGAGCAGTTCTTC
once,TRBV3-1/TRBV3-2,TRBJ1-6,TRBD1,CASSHTRDSSPLHF,TGTGCCAGCAGCCATACCCGGGACAGTTCACCCCTCCACTTT
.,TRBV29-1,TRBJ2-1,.,CSVEDLNVEQFF,TGCAGCGTTGAAGATCTGAACGTTGAGCAGTTCTTC
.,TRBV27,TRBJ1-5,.,CASSSTFGQRVGPQHF,TGTGCCAGCAGTTCAACATTCGGACAGCGGGTCGGGCCCCAGCATTTT
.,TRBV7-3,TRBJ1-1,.,CASSLNTGINTEAFF,TGTGCCAGCAGCTTAAATACAGGGATTAACACTGAAGCTTTCTTT
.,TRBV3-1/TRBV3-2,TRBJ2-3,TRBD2,CASSPGLAGLADTQYF,TGTGCCAGCAGCCCGGGACTAGCGGGCCTTGCAGATACGCAGTATTTT
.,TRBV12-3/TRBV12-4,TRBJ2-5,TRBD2,CASSWGRGETQYF,TGTGCCAGCAGTTGGGGGAGGGGTGAGACCCAGTACTTC
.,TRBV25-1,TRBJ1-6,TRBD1,CASTRTGGSPLHF,TGTGCCAGCACCCGGACAGGGGGTTCACCCCTCCACTTT
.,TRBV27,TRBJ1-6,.,CASSLGRDSPLHF,TGTGCCAGCAGTTTAGGAAGGGATTCACCCCTCCACTTT
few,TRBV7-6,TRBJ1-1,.,CASSLQGYTEAFF,TGTGCCAGCAGCTTACAGGGTTACACTGAAGCTTTCTTT
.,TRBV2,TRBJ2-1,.,CASSGRYNEQFF,TGTGCCAGCAGTGGACGTTACAATGAGCAGTTCTTC
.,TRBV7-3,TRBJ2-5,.,CASSLGPGLETQYF,TGTGCCAGCAGCTTAGGGCCTGGACTTGAGACCCAGTACTTC
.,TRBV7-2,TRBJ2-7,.,CASSSQRWSYEQYF,TGTGCCAGCAGCTCCCAGCGATGGTCCTACGAGCAGTACTTC
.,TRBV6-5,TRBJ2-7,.,CASSYGDTREQYF,TGTGCCAGCAGTTACGGAGATACAAGGGAGCAGTACTTC
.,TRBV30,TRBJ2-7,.,CAWSAPRGPLNEQYF,TGTGCCTGGAGTGCACCACGGGGGCCCTTGAACGAGCAGTACTTC
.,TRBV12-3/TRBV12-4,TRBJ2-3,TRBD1,CASRLDRVDTQYF,TGTGCCAGCAGGCTCGACAGGGTGGATACGCAGTATTTT
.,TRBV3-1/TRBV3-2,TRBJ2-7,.,CASSQGPFAGEQYF,TGTGCCAGCAGCCAAGGCCCTTTCGCGGGGGAGCAGTACTTC
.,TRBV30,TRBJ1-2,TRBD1,CAWPTTGGGGYTF,TGTGCCTGGCCGACGACAGGGGGCGGAGGCTACACCTTC
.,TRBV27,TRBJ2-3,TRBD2,CASSRARLAGTSTDTQYF,TGTGCCAGCAGTAGGGCCAGACTAGCGGGGACCAGCACAGATACGCAGTATTTT
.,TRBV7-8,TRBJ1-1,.,CASSLWNRASTTEAFF,TGTGCCAGCAGCTTATGGAACAGGGCAAGTACAACTGAAGCTTTCTTT
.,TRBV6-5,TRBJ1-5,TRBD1,CASSDRGNQPQHF,TGTGCCAGCAGCGACAGGGGAAATCAGCCCCAGCATTTT